This TCR beta chain was recovered during a study of blood T cell repertoires in COVID-19. The CDR3 contains 14 residues. Trimming removed 10 bases at V and 0 bases at J, with 13 bases between. The V gene's germline CDR1 is SNHLY and CDR2 FYNNEI. Libraries were prepared by immunoSEQ multiplex PCR; TCRdb keeps only in-frame clonotypes and omits some of them. Altogether about 370,000 clones are present, 89% being singletons, with the ten largest covering around 2.8%. Enrollment of patients from Seattle took place during active infection, with longitudinal follow-up. Sequences were obtained from peripheral blood. The V gene is TRBV2, the J gene TRBJ2-4, with D perhaps TRBD2 (7 bases). This TCR derives from a woman in her twenties or thirties with COVID-19, enrolled during active disease. The CDR3 nucleotides read TGTGCCACCAGGGGAGGGATAGCCAAAAACATTCAGTACTTC. Translating gives CATRGGIAKNIQYF.